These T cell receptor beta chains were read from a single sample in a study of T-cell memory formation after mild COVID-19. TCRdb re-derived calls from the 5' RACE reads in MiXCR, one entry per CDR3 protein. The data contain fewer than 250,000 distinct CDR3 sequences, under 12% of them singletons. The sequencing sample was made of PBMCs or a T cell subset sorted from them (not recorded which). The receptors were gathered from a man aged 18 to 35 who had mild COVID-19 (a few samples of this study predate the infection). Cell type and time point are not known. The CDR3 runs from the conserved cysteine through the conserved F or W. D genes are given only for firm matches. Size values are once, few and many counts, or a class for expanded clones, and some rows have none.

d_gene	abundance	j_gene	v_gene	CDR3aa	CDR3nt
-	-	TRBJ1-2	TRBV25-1	CASSVLPYSRPGYTF	TGTGCCAGCAGTGTCCTCCCTTACTCCAGGCCTGGCTACACCTTC
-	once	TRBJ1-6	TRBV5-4	CASSLGGFVDSPLHF	TGTGCCAGCAGCTTGGGGGGGTTCGTAGATTCACCCCTCCACTTT
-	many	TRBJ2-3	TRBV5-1	CASTPVLSRGTDTQYF	TGCGCCAGCACCCCGGTGCTCTCAAGGGGCACAGATACGCAGTATTTT
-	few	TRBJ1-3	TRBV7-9	CASSLSTSGNTIYF	TGTGCCAGCAGCTTATCCACCTCTGGAAACACCATATATTTT
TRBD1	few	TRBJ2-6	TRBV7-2	CASRPRTGFAGANVLTF	TGTGCCAGCAGACCGAGGACAGGGTTCGCTGGGGCCAACGTCCTGACTTTC
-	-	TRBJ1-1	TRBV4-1	CASSRPTPPVNTEAFF	TGCGCCAGCAGCCGTCCGACACCCCCAGTGAACACTGAAGCTTTCTTT
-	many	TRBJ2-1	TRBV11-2	CASSSSISLGAYNEQFF	TGTGCCAGCAGCTCTAGTATCTCCTTAGGGGCCTACAATGAGCAGTTCTTC
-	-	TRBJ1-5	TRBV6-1	CASSEVAYSNQPQHF	TGTGCCAGCAGTGAAGTGGCTTATAGCAATCAGCCCCAGCATTTT
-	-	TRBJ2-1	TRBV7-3	CASSLTSRRNEQFF	TGTGCCAGCAGCTTAACGTCGAGGAGGAATGAGCAGTTCTTC
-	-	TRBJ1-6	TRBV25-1	CASRLRENSPLHF	TGTGCCAGCAGATTAAGGGAAAATTCACCCCTCCACTTT
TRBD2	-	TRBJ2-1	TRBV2	CASRRALGLAGGNEQFF	TGTGCCAGCAGACGAGCCCTGGGACTAGCGGGGGGAAATGAGCAGTTCTTC
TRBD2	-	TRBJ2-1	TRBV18	CASSPSGSPSNEQFF	TGTGCCAGCTCACCTAGCGGGAGCCCCTCCAATGAGCAGTTCTTC
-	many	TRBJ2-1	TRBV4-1	CASSARGEQFF	TGCGCCAGCAGCGCTAGGGGGGAGCAGTTCTTC
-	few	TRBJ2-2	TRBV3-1	CASRLLANTGELFF	TGTGCCAGCAGACTACTCGCGAACACCGGGGAGCTGTTTTTT
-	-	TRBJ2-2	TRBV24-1	CATGGTSRGELFF	TGTGCCACCGGCGGGACCTCAAGGGGGGAGCTGTTTTTT
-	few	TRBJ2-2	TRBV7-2	CASSSPKGHTGELFF	TGTGCCAGCAGCTCCCCGAAGGGACACACCGGGGAGCTGTTTTTT
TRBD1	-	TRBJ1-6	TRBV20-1	CSASQGGSSYNSPLHF	TGCAGTGCTAGCCAGGGGGGAAGCTCCTATAATTCACCCCTCCACTTT
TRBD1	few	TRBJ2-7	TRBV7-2	CASSPGGAGRNEQYF	TGTGCCAGCAGCCCAGGGGGCGCGGGGAGGAACGAGCAGTACTTC
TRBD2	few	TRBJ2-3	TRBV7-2	CASSLAGTSGVVDTQYF	TGTGCCAGCAGCTTAGCGGGGACTAGCGGGGTAGTAGATACGCAGTATTTT
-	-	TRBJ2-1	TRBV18	CASSPLGSDEQFF	TGTGCCAGCTCACCCCTAGGAAGCGATGAGCAGTTCTTC
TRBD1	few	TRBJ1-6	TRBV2	CASSLATGGISPLHF	TGTGCCAGCAGTCTAGCCACAGGGGGCATTTCACCCCTCCACTTT
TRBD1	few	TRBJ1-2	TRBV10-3	CAIRGTEANYGYTF	TGTGCCATCAGGGGGACAGAAGCTAACTATGGCTACACCTTC
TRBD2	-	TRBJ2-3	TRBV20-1	CSARDAAGGGSSTDTQYF	TGCAGTGCTAGAGATGCAGCGGGGGGCGGGTCTAGCACAGATACGCAGTATTTT
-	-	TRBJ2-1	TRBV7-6	CASSRLGTEHNEQFF	TGTGCCAGCAGCCGGTTGGGGACGGAACACAATGAGCAGTTCTTC
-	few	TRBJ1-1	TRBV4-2	CASNSPEQGDTEAFF	TGTGCCAGCAACTCCCCGGAGCAGGGAGATACTGAAGCTTTCTTT
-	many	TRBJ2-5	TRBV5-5	CASSSGPANQETQYF	TGTGCCAGCAGCTCCGGGCCAGCTAACCAAGAGACCCAGTACTTC